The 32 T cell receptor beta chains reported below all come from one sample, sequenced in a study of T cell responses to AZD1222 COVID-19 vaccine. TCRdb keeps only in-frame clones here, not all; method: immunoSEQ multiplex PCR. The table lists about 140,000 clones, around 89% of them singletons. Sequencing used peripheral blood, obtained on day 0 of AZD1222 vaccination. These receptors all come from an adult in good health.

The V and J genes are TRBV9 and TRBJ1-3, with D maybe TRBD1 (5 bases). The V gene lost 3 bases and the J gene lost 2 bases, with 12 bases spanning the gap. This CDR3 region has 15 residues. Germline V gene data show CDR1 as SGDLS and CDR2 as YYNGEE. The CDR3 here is CASSGGTVAGNTIYF. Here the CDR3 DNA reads TGTGCCAGCAGCGGCGGGACGGTTGCTGGAAACACCATATATTTT.

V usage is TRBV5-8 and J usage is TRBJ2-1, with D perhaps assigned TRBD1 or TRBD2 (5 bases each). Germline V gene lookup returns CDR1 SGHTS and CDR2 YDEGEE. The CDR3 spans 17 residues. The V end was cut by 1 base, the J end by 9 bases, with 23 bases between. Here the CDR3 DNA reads TGTGCCAGCAGCTTGTCCACCGGGACCGGGTTGGTAGGTGAGCAGTTCTTC. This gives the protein CASSLSTGTGLVGEQFF.

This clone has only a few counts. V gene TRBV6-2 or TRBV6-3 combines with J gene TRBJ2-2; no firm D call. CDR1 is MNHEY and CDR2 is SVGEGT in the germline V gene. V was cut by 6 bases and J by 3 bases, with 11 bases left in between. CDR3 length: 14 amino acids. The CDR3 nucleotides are TGTGCCAGCAGCGAGAATTCGGACACCGGGGAGCTGTTTTTT. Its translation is CASSENSDTGELFF.

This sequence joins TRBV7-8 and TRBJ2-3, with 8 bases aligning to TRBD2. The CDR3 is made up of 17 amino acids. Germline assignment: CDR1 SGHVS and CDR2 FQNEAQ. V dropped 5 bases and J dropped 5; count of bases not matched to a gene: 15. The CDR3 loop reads CASSRIREGRLGDTQYF. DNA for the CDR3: TGTGCCAGCAGCAGAATACGGGAGGGCCGATTAGGAGATACGCAGTATTTT. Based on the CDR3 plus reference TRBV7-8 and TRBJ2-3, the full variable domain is GAGVSQSPRYKVAKRGQDVALRCDPISGHVSLFWYQQALGQGPEFLTYFQNEAQLDKSGLPSDRFFAERPEGSVSTLKIQRTQQEDSAVYLCASSRIREGRLGDTQYFGPGTRLTVL.

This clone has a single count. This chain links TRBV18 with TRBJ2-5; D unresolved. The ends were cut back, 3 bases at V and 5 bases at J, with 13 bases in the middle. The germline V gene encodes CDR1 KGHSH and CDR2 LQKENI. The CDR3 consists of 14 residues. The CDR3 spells CASSPHPRSETQYF. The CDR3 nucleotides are TGTGCCAGCTCACCTCATCCACGGAGCGAGACCCAGTACTTC.

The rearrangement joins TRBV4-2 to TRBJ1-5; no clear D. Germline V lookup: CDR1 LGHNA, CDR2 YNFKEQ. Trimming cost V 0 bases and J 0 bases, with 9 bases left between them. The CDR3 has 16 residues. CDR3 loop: CASSQEDTLSNQPQHF. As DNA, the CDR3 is TGTGCCAGCAGCCAAGAAGACACCCTTAGCAATCAGCCCCAGCATTTT.

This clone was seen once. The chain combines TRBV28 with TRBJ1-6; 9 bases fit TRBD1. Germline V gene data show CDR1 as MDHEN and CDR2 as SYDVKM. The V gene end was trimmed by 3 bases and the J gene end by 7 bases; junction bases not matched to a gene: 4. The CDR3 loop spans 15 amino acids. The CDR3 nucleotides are TGTGCCAGCAGTTTGGCGGGACAGGGAAATTCACCCCTCCACTTT. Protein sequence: CASSLAGQGNSPLHF.

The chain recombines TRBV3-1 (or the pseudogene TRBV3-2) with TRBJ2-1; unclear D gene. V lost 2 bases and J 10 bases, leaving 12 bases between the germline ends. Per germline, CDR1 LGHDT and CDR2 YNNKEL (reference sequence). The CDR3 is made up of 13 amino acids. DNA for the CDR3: TGTGCCAGCAGCCAAAGAAGGAGCCCGGAGCAGTTCTTC. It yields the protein CASSQRRSPEQFF.

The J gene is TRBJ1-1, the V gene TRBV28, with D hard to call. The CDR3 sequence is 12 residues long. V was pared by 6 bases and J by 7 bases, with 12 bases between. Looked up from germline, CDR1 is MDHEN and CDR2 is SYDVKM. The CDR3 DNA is TGTGCCAGCAGACTCCGGACGGTTGAAGCTTTCTTT. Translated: CASRLRTVEAFF.

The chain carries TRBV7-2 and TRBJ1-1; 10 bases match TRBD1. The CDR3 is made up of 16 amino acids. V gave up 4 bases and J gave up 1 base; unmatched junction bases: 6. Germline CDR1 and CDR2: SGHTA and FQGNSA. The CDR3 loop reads CASSYPTGGPNTEAFF. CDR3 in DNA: TGTGCCAGCAGCTACCCGACAGGGGGCCCGAACACTGAAGCTTTCTTT.

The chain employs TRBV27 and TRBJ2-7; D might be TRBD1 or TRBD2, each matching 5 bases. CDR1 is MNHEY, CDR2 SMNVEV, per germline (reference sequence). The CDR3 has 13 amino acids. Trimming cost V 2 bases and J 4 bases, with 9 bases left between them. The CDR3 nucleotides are TGTGCCAGCAGTTTACTGGGGGAGTACGAGCAGTACTTC. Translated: CASSLLGEYEQYF.

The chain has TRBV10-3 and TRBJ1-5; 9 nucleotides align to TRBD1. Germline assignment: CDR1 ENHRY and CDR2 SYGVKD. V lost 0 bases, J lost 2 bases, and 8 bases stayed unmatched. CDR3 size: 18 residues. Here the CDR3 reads CAISESSDRGKGNQPQHF. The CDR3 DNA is TGTGCCATCAGTGAGTCGAGTGACAGGGGGAAAGGCAATCAGCCCCAGCATTTT.

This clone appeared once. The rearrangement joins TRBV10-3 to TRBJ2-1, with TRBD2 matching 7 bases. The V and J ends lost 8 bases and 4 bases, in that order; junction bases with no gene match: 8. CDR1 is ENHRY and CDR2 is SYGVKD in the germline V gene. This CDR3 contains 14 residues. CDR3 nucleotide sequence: TGTGCCATCCTCCCTAGCGGAGTTTACAATGAGCAGTTCTTC. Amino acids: CAILPSGVYNEQFF.

CDR3 DNA: TGTGCCAGCAGCCCTCTTACAGGGACCCAACCCCTCCACTTT. Protein product: CASSPLTGTQPLHF. V gene TRBV11-2 combines with J gene TRBJ1-6; D might be TRBD1 (6 bases). Trimming shortened V by 5 bases and J by 12 bases, and 17 bases separated the two germline ends. This CDR3 has 14 residues. The germline gives CDR1 SGHAT, CDR2 FQNNGV. Filled out from reference TRBV11-2 and TRBJ1-6, the complete variable domain reads EAGVAQSPRYKIIEKRQSVAFWCNPISGHATLYWYQQILGQGPKLLIQFQNNGVVDDSQLPKDRFSAERLKGVDSTLKIQPAKLEDSAVYLCASSPLTGTQPLHFGNGTRLTVT.

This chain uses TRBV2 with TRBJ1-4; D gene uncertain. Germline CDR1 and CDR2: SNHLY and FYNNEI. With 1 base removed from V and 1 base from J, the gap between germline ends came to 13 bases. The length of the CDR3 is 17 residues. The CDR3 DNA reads TGTGCCAGCAGTGAAGGGTGGCAGGCGGGAACTAATGAAAAACTGTTTTTT. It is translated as CASSEGWQAGTNEKLFF. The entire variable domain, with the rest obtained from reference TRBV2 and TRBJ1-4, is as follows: EPEVTQTPSHQVTQMGQEVILRCVPISNHLYFYWYRQILGQKVEFLVSFYNNEISEKSEIFDDQFSVERPDGSNFTLKIRSTKLEDSAMYFCASSEGWQAGTNEKLFFGSGTQLSVL.

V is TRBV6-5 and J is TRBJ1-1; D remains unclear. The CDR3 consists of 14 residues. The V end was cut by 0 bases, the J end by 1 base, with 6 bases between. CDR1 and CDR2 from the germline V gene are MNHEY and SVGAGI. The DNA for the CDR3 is TGTGCCAGCAGTTACTCGCGGGGGAACACTGAAGCTTTCTTT. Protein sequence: CASSYSRGNTEAFF.

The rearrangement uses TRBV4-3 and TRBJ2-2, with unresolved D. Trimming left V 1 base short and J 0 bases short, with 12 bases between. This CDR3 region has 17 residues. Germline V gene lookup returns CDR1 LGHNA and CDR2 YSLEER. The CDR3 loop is CASSQGSGRPNTGELFF. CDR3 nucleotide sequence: TGCGCCAGCAGCCAAGGGTCAGGACGACCGAACACCGGGGAGCTGTTTTTT.

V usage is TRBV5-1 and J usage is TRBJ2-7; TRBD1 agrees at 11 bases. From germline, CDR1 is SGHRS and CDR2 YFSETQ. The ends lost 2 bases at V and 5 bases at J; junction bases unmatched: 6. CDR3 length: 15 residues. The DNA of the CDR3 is TGCGCCAGCAGCTTAGGGACAGGGGGACTCCACGAGCAGTACTTC. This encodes CASSLGTGGLHEQYF.

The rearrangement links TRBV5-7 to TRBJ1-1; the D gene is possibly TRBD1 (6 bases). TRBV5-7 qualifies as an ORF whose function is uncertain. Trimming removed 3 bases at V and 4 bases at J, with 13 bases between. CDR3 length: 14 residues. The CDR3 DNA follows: TGTGCCAGCAGCTCCACAGGGCCGACCACTGAAGCTTTCTTT. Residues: CASSSTGPTTEAFF.

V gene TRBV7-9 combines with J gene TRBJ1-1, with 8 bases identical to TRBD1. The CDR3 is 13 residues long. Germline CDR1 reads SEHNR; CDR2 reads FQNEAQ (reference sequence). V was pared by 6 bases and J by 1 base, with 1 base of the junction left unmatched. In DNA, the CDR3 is TGTGCCAGCAGAGGGACAGGGAACACTGAAGCTTTCTTT. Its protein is CASRGTGNTEAFF.

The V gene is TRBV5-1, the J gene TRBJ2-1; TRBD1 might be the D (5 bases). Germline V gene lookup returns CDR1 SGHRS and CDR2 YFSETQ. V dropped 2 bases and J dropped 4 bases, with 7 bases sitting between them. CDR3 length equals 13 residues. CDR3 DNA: TGCGCCAGCAGCTTACGACAGTACAATGAGCAGTTCTTC. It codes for CASSLRQYNEQFF.

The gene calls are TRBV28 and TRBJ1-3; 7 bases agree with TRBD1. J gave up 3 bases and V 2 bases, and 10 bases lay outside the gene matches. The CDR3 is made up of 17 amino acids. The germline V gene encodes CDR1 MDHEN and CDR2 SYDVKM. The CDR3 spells CASSLTDRSDYGNTIYF. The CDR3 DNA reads TGTGCCAGCAGTTTAACGGACAGGTCCGATTATGGAAACACCATATATTTT.

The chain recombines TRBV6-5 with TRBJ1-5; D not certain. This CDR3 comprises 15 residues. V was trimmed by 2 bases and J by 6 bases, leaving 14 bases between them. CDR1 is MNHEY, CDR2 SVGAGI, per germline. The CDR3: CASSYEGGRGQPQHF. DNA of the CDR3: TGTGCCAGCAGTTACGAGGGAGGTCGGGGTCAGCCCCAGCATTTT.

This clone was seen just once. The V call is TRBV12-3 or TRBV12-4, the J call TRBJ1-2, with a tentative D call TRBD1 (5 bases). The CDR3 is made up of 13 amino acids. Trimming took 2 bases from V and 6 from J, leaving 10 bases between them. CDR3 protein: CASSLRQGDGYTF. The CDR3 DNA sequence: TGTGCCAGCAGTTTAAGGCAGGGTGATGGCTACACCTTC.

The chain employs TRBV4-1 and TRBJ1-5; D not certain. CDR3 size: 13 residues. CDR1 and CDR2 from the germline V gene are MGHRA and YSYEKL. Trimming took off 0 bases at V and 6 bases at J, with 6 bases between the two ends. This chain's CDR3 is CASSQDIAQPQHF. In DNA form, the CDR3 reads TGCGCCAGCAGCCAAGATATCGCTCAGCCCCAGCATTTT.

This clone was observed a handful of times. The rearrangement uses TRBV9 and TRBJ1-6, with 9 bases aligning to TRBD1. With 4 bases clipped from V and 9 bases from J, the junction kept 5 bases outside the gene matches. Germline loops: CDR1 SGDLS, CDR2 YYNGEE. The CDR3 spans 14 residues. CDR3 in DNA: TGTGCCAGCAGCCCGGGACAGGGAAGTTCACCCCTCCACTTT. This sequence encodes CASSPGQGSSPLHF.

The CDR3 spells CASSMRDTDTQYF. Written as DNA, the CDR3 is TGTGCCAGTAGTATGAGAGACACAGATACGCAGTATTTT. The genes are TRBV19 and TRBJ2-3; no definite D call. The germline V and J ends were trimmed by 3 bases and 2 bases, with 6 bases remaining between them. The CDR3 spans 13 residues. CDR1 and CDR2 (germline): LNHDA, SQIVND (reference sequence).

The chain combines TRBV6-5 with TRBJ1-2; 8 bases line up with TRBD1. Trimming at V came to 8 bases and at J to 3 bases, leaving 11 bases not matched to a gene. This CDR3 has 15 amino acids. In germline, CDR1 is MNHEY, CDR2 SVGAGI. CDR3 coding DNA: TGTGCCAGCTGTCGGGCAGGGGGCTTGGACTATGGCTACACCTTC. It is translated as CASCRAGGLDYGYTF.

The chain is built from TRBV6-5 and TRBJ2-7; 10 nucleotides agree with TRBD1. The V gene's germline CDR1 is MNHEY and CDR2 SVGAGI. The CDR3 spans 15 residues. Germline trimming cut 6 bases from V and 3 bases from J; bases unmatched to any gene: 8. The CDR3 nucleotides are TGTGCCAGCAGGTATACCGGGACAGGGGTCTACGAGCAGTACTTC. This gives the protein CASRYTGTGVYEQYF.

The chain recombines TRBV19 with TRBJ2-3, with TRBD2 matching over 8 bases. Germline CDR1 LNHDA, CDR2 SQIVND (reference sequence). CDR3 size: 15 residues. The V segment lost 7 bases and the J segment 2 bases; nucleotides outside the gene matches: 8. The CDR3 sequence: CASKERGSYTDTQYF. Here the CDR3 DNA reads TGTGCCAGTAAAGAGCGGGGGTCCTACACAGATACGCAGTATTTT.

CDR3 amino acids: CASSLPNQPSEYF. The CDR3 DNA follows: TGTGCCAGCAGTTTACCAAATCAGCCCTCGGAGTACTTC. The chain is built from TRBV28 and TRBJ2-7, with no clear D. This CDR3 contains 13 residues. Trimming left V 2 bases short and J 11 bases short, with 16 bases between. Germline CDR1 is MDHEN and CDR2 is SYDVKM.

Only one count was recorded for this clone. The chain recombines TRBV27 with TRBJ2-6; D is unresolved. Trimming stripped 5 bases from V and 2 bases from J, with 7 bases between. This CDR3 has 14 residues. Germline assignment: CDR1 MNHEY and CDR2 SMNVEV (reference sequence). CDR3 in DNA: TGTGCCAGCAGTGCCCTCGCTGGGGCCAACGTCCTGACTTTC. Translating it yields CASSALAGANVLTF.